Shown below are 30 T cell receptor beta chains from a single sample sequenced in a study of T cell responses to AZD1222 COVID-19 vaccine. Sequencing used immunoSEQ multiplex PCR; TCRdb keeps in-frame clones, though not all of them. This repertoire shows approximately 150,000 clones, about 92% found once; its top ten account for about 6%. Specimen: peripheral blood, collected 28 days after the second AZD1222 dose. The source is an adult who received the AZD1222 COVID-19 vaccine.

The genes are TRBV24-1 and TRBJ1-2, with D maybe TRBD1 (5 bases). There are 15 residues in the CDR3. The germline CDR1 and CDR2 sequences are KGHDR and SFDVKD. Trimming took off 4 bases at V and 3 bases at J, with 14 bases between the two ends. The CDR3 DNA follows: TGTGCCACCAGTGACACTACCCGAGGGGACTATGGCTACACCTTC. Translated: CATSDTTRGDYGYTF.

The chain is built from TRBV7-3 and TRBJ1-6; 7 bases map to TRBD1. Per germline, CDR1 SGHTA and CDR2 FQGTGA. The CDR3 consists of 18 residues. Trimming cost V 1 base and J 5 bases; bases outside gene matches: 11. CDR3 amino acids: CASSLKAQTGINNSPLHF. In DNA, the CDR3 is TGTGCCAGCAGCTTAAAGGCCCAGACAGGGATAAATAATTCACCCCTCCACTTT.

The chain couples TRBV29-1 to TRBJ1-4, with 8 nucleotides matching TRBD1. The germline CDR1 and CDR2 sequences are SQVTM and ANQGSEA. V dropped 6 bases and J dropped 4; count of bases not matched to a gene: 4. This CDR3 spans 13 amino acids. This CDR3 reads CSVAGGINEKLFF. The CDR3 DNA is TGCAGCGTGGCAGGGGGCATTAATGAAAAACTGTTTTTT.

The V and J genes are TRBV4-1 and TRBJ2-7; D gene ambiguous. This CDR3 contains 14 residues. V shed 1 base and J shed 2 bases, with 9 bases lying between them. Germline lookup yields CDR1 MGHRA and CDR2 YSYEKL. CDR3 protein: CASSQGHNTYEQYF. The CDR3 bases are TGCGCCAGCAGCCAAGGACATAATACCTACGAGCAGTACTTC.

This rearrangement joins TRBV19 to TRBJ2-2; D is unclear. Germline V gene sequence: CDR1 LNHDA, CDR2 SQIVND (reference sequence). Trimming pared 3 bases from V and 7 bases from J, leaving 9 bases between. CDR3 length: 13 residues. DNA of the CDR3: TGTGCCAGTAGTATGGGAAGAGGCGGGGAGCTGTTTTTT. Its translation is CASSMGRGGELFF.

The chain has TRBV6-6 and TRBJ1-2; 8 positions agree with TRBD1. Germline V gene sequence: CDR1 MNHNY, CDR2 SVGAGI (reference sequence). The CDR3 sequence is 14 residues long. The V segment lost 11 bases and the J segment 3 bases; nucleotides outside the gene matches: 11. The CDR3 region is CASGGQVLDYGYTF. Written as DNA, the CDR3 is TGTGCCTCAGGGGGACAGGTTCTAGACTATGGCTACACCTTC.

J is TRBJ1-5 and V is TRBV27, with a possible D match to TRBD1 (6 bases). In germline, CDR1 is MNHEY, CDR2 SMNVEV (reference sequence). The CDR3 runs 19 residues. The V end lost 3 bases, the J end lost 4 bases, and 25 bases lay between the germline ends. The CDR3 is CASSFRSPGQQLTNQPQHF. CDR3 nucleotides: TGTGCCAGCAGTTTCCGAAGCCCCGGACAGCAGCTGACTAATCAGCCCCAGCATTTT.

This rearrangement joins TRBV5-1 to TRBJ2-5; 8 nucleotides agree with TRBD2. CDR1 is SGHRS, CDR2 YFSETQ, per germline. This CDR3 is 16 amino acids long. Losses at the gene ends were 5 bases for V and 0 bases for J; bases not matched to a gene: 9. The CDR3 loop is CASSRGGQGDQETQYF. In DNA form, the CDR3 reads TGCGCCAGCAGTCGGGGGGGTCAGGGTGACCAAGAGACCCAGTACTTC. The full variable domain, in which reference TRBV5-1 and TRBJ2-5 provide the parts outside the CDR3, is KAGVTQTPRYLIKTRGQQVTLSCSPISGHRSVSWYQQTPGQGLQFLFEYFSETQRNKGNFPGRFSGRQFSNSRSEMNVSTLELGDSALYLCASSRGGQGDQETQYFGPGTRLLVL.

The CDR3 reads CASSIDLWAGGSNQPQHF. The DNA of the CDR3 is TGTGCCAGTAGTATAGACTTGTGGGCAGGGGGTAGCAATCAGCCCCAGCATTTT. The chain carries TRBV19 and TRBJ1-5; 7 bases are shared with TRBD1. The CDR3 is 18 amino acids. Germline lookup yields CDR1 LNHDA and CDR2 SQIVND (reference sequence). J lost 0 bases, V lost 0 bases, and 8 bases had no gene match.

V gene TRBV6-4 combines with J gene TRBJ2-3; 8 bases match TRBD2. The ends lost 2 bases at V and 0 bases at J; junction bases unmatched: 4. Germline CDR1 is MRHNA and CDR2 is SNTAGT. This CDR3 is built from 16 residues. This CDR3 reads CASSDMAGGSTDTQYF. The CDR3, as DNA: TGTGCCAGCAGTGACATGGCGGGGGGCAGCACAGATACGCAGTATTTT.

V is TRBV3-1 (or the pseudogene TRBV3-2) and J is TRBJ2-5, with D perhaps TRBD2 (7 bases). Trimming removed 0 bases at V and 4 bases at J, with 12 bases between. The CDR3 is 15 amino acids. CDR1 is LGHDT and CDR2 is YNNKEL in the germline V gene (reference sequence). CDR3 loop: CASSQEGGRRETQYF. Here the CDR3 DNA reads TGTGCCAGCAGCCAAGAGGGGGGGCGACGAGAGACCCAGTACTTC.

This clone was recorded many times. V gene TRBV6-1 combines with J gene TRBJ2-1; D ambiguous. The CDR3 runs to 12 residues. The germline V and J ends were trimmed by 2 bases and 4 bases, with 3 bases remaining between them. Germline CDR1 MNHNS, CDR2 SASEGT. CDR3 loop: CASSEQYNEQFF. The CDR3 DNA reads TGTGCCAGCAGTGAACAGTACAATGAGCAGTTCTTC.

V is TRBV30 and J is TRBJ2-3; either TRBD1 or TRBD2 may supply D (5 bases each). This CDR3 has 14 residues. Germline loops: CDR1 GTSNPN, CDR2 SVGIG (reference sequence). Trimming removed 4 bases at V and 1 base at J, with 12 bases between. The CDR3: CAWKGVGGTDTQYF. The CDR3 nucleotides are TGTGCCTGGAAAGGGGTGGGAGGCACAGATACGCAGTATTTT.

This sequence joins TRBV28 and TRBJ1-6; D is undetermined. Trimming took off 5 bases at V and 6 bases at J, with 11 bases between the two ends. The CDR3 runs 14 residues. The germline V gene encodes CDR1 MDHEN and CDR2 SYDVKM. In nucleotides, the CDR3 is TGTGCCAGCAGTCTACCGACCTTTAATTCACCCCTCCACTTT. This encodes CASSLPTFNSPLHF. Full variable domain (missing parts from reference TRBV28 and TRBJ1-6): DVKVTQSSRYLVKRTGEKVFLECVQDMDHENMFWYRQDPGLGLRLIYFSYDVKMKEKGDIPEGYSVSREKKERFSLILESASTNQTSMYLCASSLPTFNSPLHFGNGTRLTVT.

The V and J genes are TRBV7-2 and TRBJ2-5; 12 bases line up with TRBD2. The trim removed 0 bases at V and 4 bases at J, leaving 6 bases unmatched. The CDR3 consists of 17 residues. Germline V gene data show CDR1 as SGHTA and CDR2 as FQGNSA. DNA of the CDR3: TGTGCCAGCAGCTTAGCCACGACTAGCGGGGGCCTAGAGACCCAGTACTTC. Residues: CASSLATTSGGLETQYF.

The chain combines TRBV24-1 with TRBJ1-2, with a possible D match to TRBD1 (5 bases). Germline CDR1 KGHDR, CDR2 SFDVKD. Trimming shortened V by 9 bases and J by 8 bases, and 15 bases separated the two germline ends. The CDR3 consists of 12 residues. Here the CDR3 reads CATSWDGGGYTF. As DNA, the CDR3 is TGTGCCACCTCCTGGGACGGGGGGGGCTACACCTTC.

The chain joins TRBV13 to TRBJ1-2; 8 bases match TRBD1. The CDR3 extends over 15 amino acids. Germline V lookup: CDR1 PRHDT, CDR2 FYEKMQ (reference sequence). V gave up 6 bases and J gave up 4 bases; unmatched junction bases: 10. CDR3 bases: TGTGCCAGCAGTGGGACGACAGGGGACCTCTATGGCTACACCTTC. This sequence encodes CASSGTTGDLYGYTF.

The chain carries TRBV10-3 and TRBJ2-1; possibly TRBD1 for D (5 bases). Trimming took 4 bases from V and 9 from J, leaving 13 bases between them. The germline gives CDR1 ENHRY, CDR2 SYGVKD. The CDR3 covers 13 residues. CDR3 nucleotides: TGTGCCATCAGTGGTTCAGGGCAGGGTGAGCAGTTCTTC. Translated: CAISGSGQGEQFF.

The chain has TRBV19 and TRBJ1-5; 8 nucleotides match TRBD1. V trimming: 3 bases; J trimming: 5 bases; junction bases outside the gene matches: 12. Per the germline V gene, CDR1 is LNHDA and CDR2 is SQIVND (reference sequence). CDR3 length: 17 residues. The CDR3 DNA is TGTGCCAGTAGTATGGGGGGCGGGACAGGAAAACATCAGCCCCAGCATTTT. Translation gives CASSMGGGTGKHQPQHF.

V is TRBV5-4 and J is TRBJ2-1; the match to TRBD2 covers 7 bases. Trimming removed 4 bases from V and 5 bases from J; junction bases left unmatched: 18. CDR3 size: 18 residues. The V gene's germline CDR1 is SGHNT and CDR2 YYREEE (reference sequence). CDR3 protein: CASSPLIQLASTHNEQFF. DNA for the CDR3: TGTGCCAGCAGCCCTTTAATACAACTAGCGTCAACCCACAATGAGCAGTTCTTC.

V usage is TRBV12-3 or TRBV12-4 and J usage is TRBJ1-5; D unresolved. CDR3 length equals 12 residues. The V end was cut by 4 bases, the J end by 4 bases, with 5 bases between. The CDR3 here is CASSWGNQPQHF. The CDR3 bases are TGTGCCAGCAGTTGGGGAAATCAGCCCCAGCATTTT.

This sequence joins TRBV25-1 and TRBJ1-3, with TRBD1 matching 7 bases. After removal of 3 bases from V and 6 bases from J, the junction contained 11 bases not matched to a gene. CDR1 is MGHDK and CDR2 is SYGVNS in the germline V gene. This CDR3 has 16 residues. The CDR3 region has the DNA TGTGCCAGCAGTGACCGGAGGGGGCAGGGACTAAACACCATATATTTT. This codes for CASSDRRGQGLNTIYF. The full variable domain, rest sourced from reference TRBV25-1 and TRBJ1-3, is EADIYQTPRYLVIGTGKKITLECSQTMGHDKMYWYQQDPGMELHLIHYSYGVNSTEKGDLSSESTVSRIRTEHFPLTLESARPSHTSQYLCASSDRRGQGLNTIYFGEGSWLTVV.

Worth noting for this clone: The junction departs from germline at one end; a sequencing error may be responsible. V and J are TRBV3-1 (or the pseudogene TRBV3-2) and TRBJ2-7; D is possibly TRBD1 (5 bases). The CDR3 runs to 13 residues. CDR1 is LGHDT, CDR2 YNNKEL, per germline (reference sequence). The CDR3, as DNA: TGTGCCAGCAAAGGTCCAGGGAATCATACTTTGGGCTTC. Residues: CASKGPGNHTLGF.

This clone has ten or more counts. The rearrangement joins TRBV6-4 to TRBJ1-2; 10 bases match TRBD1. The CDR3 totals 14 residues. Germline CDR1 MRHNA, CDR2 SNTAGT. Trimming took 2 bases from V and 8 from J; bases not matched to a gene: 5. The CDR3 spells CASSDGGTGEGYTF. In DNA, the CDR3 is TGTGCCAGCAGTGACGGCGGGACAGGGGAGGGCTACACCTTC.

The CDR3 spells CAWSYRDRNYEQYF. CDR3 nucleotide sequence: TGTGCCTGGAGTTATCGCGACAGGAACTACGAGCAGTACTTC. This chain uses TRBV30 with TRBJ2-7; maybe TRBD1 (6 bases). Trimming took off 2 bases at V and 3 bases at J, with 14 bases between the two ends. Germline loops: CDR1 GTSNPN, CDR2 SVGIG (reference sequence). The length of the CDR3 is 14 residues.

The V gene is TRBV6-2 or TRBV6-3, the J gene TRBJ1-2, with a tentative D call TRBD1 (6 bases). In germline, CDR1 is MNHEY, CDR2 SVGEGT. There are 13 residues in the CDR3. V was trimmed by 6 bases and J by 4 bases, leaving 12 bases between them. The CDR3 DNA is TGTGCCAGCAGCACTGACAGGACCTATGGCTACACCTTC. It translates to CASSTDRTYGYTF.

This clone appeared a single time. The CDR3 DNA sequence: TGTGCCAGCAGCCCTGACAGGGGGTTGGCTTTCTTT. Translating gives CASSPDRGLAFF. This rearrangement joins TRBV7-8 to TRBJ1-1; 9 bases map to TRBD1. Germline values: CDR1 SGHVS, CDR2 FQNEAQ. J lost 11 bases, V lost 5 bases, and 6 bases had no gene match. CDR3 length: 12 amino acids. The full variable domain, completed using reference TRBV7-8 and TRBJ1-1, is GAGVSQSPRYKVAKRGQDVALRCDPISGHVSLFWYQQALGQGPEFLTYFQNEAQLDKSGLPSDRFFAERPEGSVSTLKIQRTQQEDSAVYLCASSPDRGLAFFGQGTRLTVV.

This chain connects TRBV9 to TRBJ1-3, with a weak D call TRBD1 (6 bases). Trimming stripped 3 bases from V and 3 bases from J, with 16 bases between. Germline V gene data show CDR1 as SGDLS and CDR2 as YYNGEE. This CDR3 is 16 amino acids long. Written as DNA, the CDR3 is TGTGCCAGCAGCGATTACCAGGGGACGGATGGAAACACCATATATTTT. It yields the protein CASSDYQGTDGNTIYF.

The CDR3 DNA reads TGTGCCAGCAGCCCCAGACAGGGGGCAAGGACCGGGGAGCTGTTTTTT. It is translated as CASSPRQGARTGELFF. The J gene is TRBJ2-2, the V gene TRBV5-6; the match to TRBD1 covers 10 bases. CDR3 length: 16 amino acids. Germline CDR1 is SGHDT and CDR2 is YYEEEE. Unmatched junction bases numbered 8, after V lost 4 bases and J lost 5 bases.

The rearrangement links TRBV7-2 to TRBJ1-6; D remains unclear. Germline CDR1 reads SGHTA; CDR2 reads FQGNSA. Trimming shortened V by 2 bases and J by 0 bases, and 8 bases separated the two germline ends. This CDR3 comprises 16 residues. CDR3 sequence: CASSLNGYSYNSPLHF. As DNA, the CDR3 is TGTGCCAGCAGCTTAAACGGGTACTCCTATAATTCACCCCTCCACTTT.